This T cell receptor beta chain was captured by sequencing in a study of beta chain features in type 1 diabetes. Isolated RNA was reverse transcribed in full, so expressed TCRB transcripts were sequenced. Some clones are missing from TCRdb's copy, which holds only in-frame ones; the method was immunoSEQ multiplex PCR. The sample lists 900,000 or so clones; roughly 16% were seen once. With 5 bases clipped from V and 5 bases from J, the junction kept 4 bases outside the gene matches. This CDR3 region has 14 residues. The germline gives CDR1 ENHRY, CDR2 SYGVKD. The sample holds a few counts of this clone.

This TCR was recovered from a woman between 18 and 29 years old in good health. Sequencing was performed on naive CD4+ T cells from blood. The V and J genes are TRBV10-3 and TRBJ2-7; 12 bases align to TRBD2. Here the CDR3 reads CAISRLAGVNEQYF. CDR3 bases: TGTGCCATCAGTCGACTAGCGGGAGTTAACGAGCAGTACTTC.